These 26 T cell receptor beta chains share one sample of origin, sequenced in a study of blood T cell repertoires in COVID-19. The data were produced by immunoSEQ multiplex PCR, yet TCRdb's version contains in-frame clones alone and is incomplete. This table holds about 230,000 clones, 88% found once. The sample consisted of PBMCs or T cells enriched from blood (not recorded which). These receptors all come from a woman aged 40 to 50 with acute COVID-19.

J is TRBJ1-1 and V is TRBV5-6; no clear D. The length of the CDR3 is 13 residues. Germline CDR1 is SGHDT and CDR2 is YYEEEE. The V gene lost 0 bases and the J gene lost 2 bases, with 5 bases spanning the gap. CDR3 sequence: CASSLDFNTEAFF. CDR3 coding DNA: TGTGCCAGCAGCTTGGACTTCAACACTGAAGCTTTCTTT.

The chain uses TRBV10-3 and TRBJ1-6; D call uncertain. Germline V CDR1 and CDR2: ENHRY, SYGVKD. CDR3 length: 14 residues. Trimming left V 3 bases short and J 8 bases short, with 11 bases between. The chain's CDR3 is CAISEQPSYSPLHF. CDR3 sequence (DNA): TGTGCCATCAGTGAACAGCCCTCGTATTCACCCCTCCACTTT.

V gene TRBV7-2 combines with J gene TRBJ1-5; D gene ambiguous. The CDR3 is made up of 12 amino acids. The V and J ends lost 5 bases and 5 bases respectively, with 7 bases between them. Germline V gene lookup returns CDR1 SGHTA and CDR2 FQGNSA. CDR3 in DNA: TGTGCCAGCAGCCCGAGGGATCAGCCCCAGCATTTT. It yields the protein CASSPRDQPQHF.

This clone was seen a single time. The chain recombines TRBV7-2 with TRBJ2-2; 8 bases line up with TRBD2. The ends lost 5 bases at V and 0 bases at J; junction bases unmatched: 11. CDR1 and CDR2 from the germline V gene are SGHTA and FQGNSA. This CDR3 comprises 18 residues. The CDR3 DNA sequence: TGTGCCAGCAGCCGCATGGCGGGAGGCTACGCGAACACCGGGGAGCTGTTTTTT. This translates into CASSRMAGGYANTGELFF.

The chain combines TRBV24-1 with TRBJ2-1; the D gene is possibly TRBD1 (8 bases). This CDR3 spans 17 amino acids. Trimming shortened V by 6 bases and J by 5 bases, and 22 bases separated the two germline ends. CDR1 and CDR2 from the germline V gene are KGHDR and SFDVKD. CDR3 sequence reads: CATSRGGGGQEDNEQFF. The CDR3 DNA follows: TGTGCCACCAGTAGGGGGGGAGGGGGACAGGAGGACAATGAGCAGTTCTTC.

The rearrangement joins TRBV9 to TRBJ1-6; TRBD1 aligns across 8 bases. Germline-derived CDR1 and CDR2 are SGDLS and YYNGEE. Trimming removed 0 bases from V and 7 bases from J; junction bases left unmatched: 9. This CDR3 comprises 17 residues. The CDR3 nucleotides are TGTGCCAGCAGCGTAGGAAGGACAGGGAGTAAAAATTCACCCCTCCACTTT. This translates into CASSVGRTGSKNSPLHF.

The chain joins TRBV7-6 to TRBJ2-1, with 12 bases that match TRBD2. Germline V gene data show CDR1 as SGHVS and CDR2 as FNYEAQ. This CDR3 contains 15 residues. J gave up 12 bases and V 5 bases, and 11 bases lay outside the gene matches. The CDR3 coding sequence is TGTGCCAGCAGCCCGGGACTAGCGGGCGGGGAGGGGCAGTTCTTC. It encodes CASSPGLAGGEGQFF.

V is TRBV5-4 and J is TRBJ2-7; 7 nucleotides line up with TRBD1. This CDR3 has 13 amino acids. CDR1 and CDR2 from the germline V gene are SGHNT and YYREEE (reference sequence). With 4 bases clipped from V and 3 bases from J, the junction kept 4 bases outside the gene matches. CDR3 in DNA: TGTGCCAGCAGCCCGGGACAGAGCTACGAGCAGTACTTC. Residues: CASSPGQSYEQYF.

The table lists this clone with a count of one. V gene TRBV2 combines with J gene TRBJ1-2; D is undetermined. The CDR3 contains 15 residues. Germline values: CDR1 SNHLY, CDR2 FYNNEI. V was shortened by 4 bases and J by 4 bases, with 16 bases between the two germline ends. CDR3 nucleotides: TGTGCCAGCAGTGGAACGGAAGGAGCTGGCTATGGCTACACCTTC. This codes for CASSGTEGAGYGYTF.

The CDR3: CASRPTGGNQPQHF. DNA for the CDR3: TGTGCCAGTAGACCGACAGGGGGCAATCAGCCCCAGCATTTT. V is TRBV19 and J is TRBJ1-5; 8 bases are a match to TRBD1. Germline V gene sequence: CDR1 LNHDA, CDR2 SQIVND (reference sequence). The trim removed 6 bases at V and 2 bases at J, leaving 3 bases unmatched. The CDR3 loop spans 14 amino acids.

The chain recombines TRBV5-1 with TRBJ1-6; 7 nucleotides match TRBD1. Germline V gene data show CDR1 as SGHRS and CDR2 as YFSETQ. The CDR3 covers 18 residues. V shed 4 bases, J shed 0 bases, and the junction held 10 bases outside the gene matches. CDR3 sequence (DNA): TGCGCCAGCAGCCCCACGACAGGGCCTCGCTCCTATAATTCACCCCTCCACTTT. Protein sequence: CASSPTTGPRSYNSPLHF.

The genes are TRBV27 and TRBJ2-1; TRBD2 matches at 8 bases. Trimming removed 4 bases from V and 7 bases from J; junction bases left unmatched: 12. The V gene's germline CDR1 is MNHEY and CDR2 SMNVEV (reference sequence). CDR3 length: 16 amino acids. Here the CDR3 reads CASSSPGGPSGNEQFF. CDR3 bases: TGTGCCAGCAGTTCACCGGGAGGGCCCTCGGGAAATGAGCAGTTCTTC.

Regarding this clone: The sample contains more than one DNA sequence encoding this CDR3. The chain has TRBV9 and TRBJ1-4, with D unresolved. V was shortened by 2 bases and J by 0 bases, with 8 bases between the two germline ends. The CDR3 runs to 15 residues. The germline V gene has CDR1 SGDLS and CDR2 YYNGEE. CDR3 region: CASSVGGATNEKLFF. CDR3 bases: TGTGCCAGCAGCGTCGGTGGTGCAACTAATGAAAAACTGTTTTTT.

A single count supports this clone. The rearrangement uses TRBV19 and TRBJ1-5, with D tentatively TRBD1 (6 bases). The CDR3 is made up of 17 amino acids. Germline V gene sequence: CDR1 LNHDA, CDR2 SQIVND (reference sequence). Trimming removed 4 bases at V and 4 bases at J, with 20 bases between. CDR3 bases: TGTGCCAGTAGTAAAACGTCCGGAGGACAGCCGAATCAGCCCCAGCATTTT. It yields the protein CASSKTSGGQPNQPQHF.

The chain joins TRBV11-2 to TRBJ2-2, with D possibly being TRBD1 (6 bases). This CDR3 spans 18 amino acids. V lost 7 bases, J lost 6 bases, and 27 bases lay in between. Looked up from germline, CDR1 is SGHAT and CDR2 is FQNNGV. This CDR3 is CASIEYPTPGVYAGELFF. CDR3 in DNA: TGTGCCAGCATCGAATACCCCACCCCAGGGGTTTATGCCGGGGAGCTGTTTTTT.

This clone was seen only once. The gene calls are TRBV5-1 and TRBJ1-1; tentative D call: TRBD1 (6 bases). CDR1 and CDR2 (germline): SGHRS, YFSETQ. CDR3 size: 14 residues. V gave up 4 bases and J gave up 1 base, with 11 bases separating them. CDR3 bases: TGCGCCAGCAGCACCCTGACAGGGAACACTGAAGCTTTCTTT. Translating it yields CASSTLTGNTEAFF.

The CDR3 sequence: CSVRRGSTDTQYF. DNA of the CDR3: TGCAGCGTCAGAAGGGGAAGCACAGATACGCAGTATTTT. V is TRBV29-1 and J is TRBJ2-3; a weak D match, TRBD1 (5 bases). The CDR3 length is 13 residues. V dropped 6 bases and J dropped 0 bases, with 10 bases sitting between them. CDR1 SQVTM and CDR2 ANQGSEA come from the germline V gene.

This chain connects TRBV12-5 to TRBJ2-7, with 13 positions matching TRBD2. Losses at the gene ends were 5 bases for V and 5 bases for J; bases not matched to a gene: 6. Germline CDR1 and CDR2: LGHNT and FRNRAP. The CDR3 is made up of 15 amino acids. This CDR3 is CASGTGLAGVHEQYV. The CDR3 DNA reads TGTGCTAGTGGTACCGGACTAGCGGGAGTCCACGAGCAGTACGTC.

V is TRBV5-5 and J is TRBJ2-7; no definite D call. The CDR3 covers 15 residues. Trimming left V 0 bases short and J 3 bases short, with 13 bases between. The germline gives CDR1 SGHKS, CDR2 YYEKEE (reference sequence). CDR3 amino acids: CASSLAVTRNYEQYV. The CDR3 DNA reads TGTGCCAGCAGCTTGGCCGTGACACGGAACTACGAGCAGTACGTC.

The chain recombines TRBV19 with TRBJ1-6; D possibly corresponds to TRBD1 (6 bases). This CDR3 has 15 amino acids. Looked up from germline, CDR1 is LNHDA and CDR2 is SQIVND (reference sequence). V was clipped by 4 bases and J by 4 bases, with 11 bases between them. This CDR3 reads CASSTRTDYNSPLHF. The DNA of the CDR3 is TGTGCCAGTAGTACCAGGACAGATTATAATTCACCCCTCCACTTT.

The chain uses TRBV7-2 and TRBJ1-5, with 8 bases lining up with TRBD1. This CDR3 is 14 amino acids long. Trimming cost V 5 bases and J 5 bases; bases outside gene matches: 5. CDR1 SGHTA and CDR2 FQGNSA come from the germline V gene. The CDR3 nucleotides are TGTGCCAGCAGCCCTGGACAGGGTTATCAGCCCCAGCATTTT. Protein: CASSPGQGYQPQHF.

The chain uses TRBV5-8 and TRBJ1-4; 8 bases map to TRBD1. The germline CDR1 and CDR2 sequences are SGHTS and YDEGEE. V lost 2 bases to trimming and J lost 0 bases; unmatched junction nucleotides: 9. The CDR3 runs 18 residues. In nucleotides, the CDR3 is TGTGCCAGCAGCTTCTTCGGGACAGGACAGACAACTAATGAAAAACTGTTTTTT. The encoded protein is CASSFFGTGQTTNEKLFF.

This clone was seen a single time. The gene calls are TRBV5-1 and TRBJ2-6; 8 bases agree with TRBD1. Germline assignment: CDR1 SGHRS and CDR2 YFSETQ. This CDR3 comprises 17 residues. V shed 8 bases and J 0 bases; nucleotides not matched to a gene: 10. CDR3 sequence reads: CASRSGGLSSGANVLTF. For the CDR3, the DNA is TGCGCCAGTCGATCAGGGGGCCTAAGCTCTGGGGCCAACGTCCTGACTTTC.

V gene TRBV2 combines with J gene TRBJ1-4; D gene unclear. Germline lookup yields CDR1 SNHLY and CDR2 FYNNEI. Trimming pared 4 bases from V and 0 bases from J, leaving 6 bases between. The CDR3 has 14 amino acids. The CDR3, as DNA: TGTGCCAGCAGTGCCAGCGCAACTAATGAAAAACTGTTTTTT. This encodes CASSASATNEKLFF.

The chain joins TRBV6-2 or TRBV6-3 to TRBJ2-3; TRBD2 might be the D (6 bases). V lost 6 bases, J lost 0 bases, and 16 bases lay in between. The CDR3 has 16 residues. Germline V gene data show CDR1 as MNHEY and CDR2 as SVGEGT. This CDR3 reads CASSIYRGSSTDTQYF. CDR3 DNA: TGTGCCAGCAGCATTTACCGGGGGAGTAGCACAGATACGCAGTATTTT.

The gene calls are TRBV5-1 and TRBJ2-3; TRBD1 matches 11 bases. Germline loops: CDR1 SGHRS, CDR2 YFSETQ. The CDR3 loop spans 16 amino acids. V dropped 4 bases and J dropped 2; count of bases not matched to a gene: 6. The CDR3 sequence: CASSPGTGGFTDTQYF. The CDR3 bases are TGCGCCAGCAGCCCCGGGACAGGGGGGTTCACAGATACGCAGTATTTT.